Each of the 15 T cell receptor beta chains below was sequenced from the same sample in a study of blood T cell repertoires in COVID-19. Data came from immunoSEQ multiplex PCR; TCRdb stores just in-frame clones and leaves some out. The table includes approximately 200,000 clones, around 80% detected once. Sequencing was performed on PBMCs or T cells enriched from blood (not recorded which). The receptors here all came from a man in his sixties who had recovered from COVID-19.

In the case of this clone: Different DNA sequences within this sample yield the same CDR3. This chain joins TRBV6-5 and TRBJ1-1; 7 bases align to TRBD1. CDR3 length equals 14 residues. Per the germline V gene, CDR1 is MNHEY and CDR2 is SVGAGI. V lost 2 bases, J lost 2 bases, and 2 bases stayed unmatched. The CDR3 nucleotides read TGTGCCAGCAGTTACGGACAGGTCAACACTGAAGCTTTCTTT. Translated: CASSYGQVNTEAFF.

This chain connects TRBV7-2 to TRBJ2-7; the match to TRBD2 covers 11 bases. This CDR3 comprises 15 residues. The ends lost 5 bases at V and 3 bases at J; junction bases unmatched: 6. Germline lookup yields CDR1 SGHTA and CDR2 FQGNSA. The CDR3 DNA follows: TGTGCCAGCAGCGCTCTAGCGGGGGGCCTCTACGAGCAGTACTTC. This gives the protein CASSALAGGLYEQYF.

V and J are TRBV10-3 and TRBJ2-5; TRBD2 matches at 7 bases. Looked up from germline, CDR1 is ENHRY and CDR2 is SYGVKD. The CDR3 extends over 16 amino acids. V was clipped by 3 bases and J by 2 bases; unmatched bases: 9. This CDR3 reads CAISDVGTTDQETQYF. CDR3 DNA: TGTGCCATCAGTGATGTCGGGACTACAGATCAAGAGACCCAGTACTTC.

The V and J genes are TRBV9 and TRBJ2-5; 8 positions match TRBD2. Germline V gives CDR1 SGDLS, CDR2 YYNGEE. The CDR3 is 15 residues long. V lost 3 bases and J lost 5; bases outside the gene matches: 9. CDR3 in DNA: TGTGCCAGCAGCGAGCGGCCCTCGGGGGGGGAGACCCAGTACTTC. Its protein is CASSERPSGGETQYF.

The V and J genes are TRBV6-5 and TRBJ1-6; D unclear. Trimming took off 7 bases at V and 9 bases at J, with 19 bases between the two ends. This CDR3 region has 15 residues. CDR1 and CDR2 (germline): MNHEY, SVGAGI. The CDR3 here is CASTAFVESSSPLHF. For the CDR3, the DNA is TGTGCCAGCACCGCCTTCGTGGAATCTAGTTCACCCCTCCACTTT.

This clone has more than one count but fewer than ten. This rearrangement joins TRBV15 to TRBJ1-4; D gene unclear. The CDR3 sequence is 15 residues long. Germline V gives CDR1 LNHNV, CDR2 YYDKDF (reference sequence). Between the trimmed V and J ends, which lost 0 bases and 5 bases, there was a span of 10 bases. The CDR3 DNA follows: TGTGCCACCAGCAGAGATTTTGGGGAGAATGAAAAACTGTTTTTT. It is translated as CATSRDFGENEKLFF. Based on the CDR3 plus reference TRBV15 and TRBJ1-4, the full variable domain is DAMVIQNPRYQVTQFGKPVTLSCSQTLNHNVMYWYQQKSSQAPKLLFHYYDKDFNNEADTPDNFQSRRPNTSFCFLDIRSPGLGDTAMYLCATSRDFGENEKLFFGSGTQLSVL.

DNA of the CDR3: TGTGCCAGTAGTACGAAATCCAGGGTGCGGGAGACCCAGTACTTC. As protein: CASSTKSRVRETQYF. The chain has TRBV19 and TRBJ2-5; perhaps TRBD1 as D (5 bases). This CDR3 has 15 residues. V shed 4 bases and J shed 5 bases, with 17 bases lying between them. Germline assignment: CDR1 LNHDA and CDR2 SQIVND (reference sequence).

The chain joins TRBV30 to TRBJ1-5; D is possibly TRBD1 (5 bases). The CDR3 has 13 amino acids. Germline V CDR1 and CDR2: GTSNPN, SVGIG (reference sequence). Trimming removed 5 bases at V and 5 bases at J, with 13 bases between. The CDR3 DNA reads as TGTGCCTGGGACGGGGGGAGGGATCAGCCCCAGCATTTT. It encodes CAWDGGRDQPQHF.

The chain recombines TRBV30 with TRBJ2-5, with 8 bases that match TRBD2. V shed 0 bases and J 3 bases; nucleotides not matched to a gene: 18. Germline V gene data show CDR1 as GTSNPN and CDR2 as SVGIG (reference sequence). This CDR3 has 19 amino acids. The CDR3 DNA reads as TGTGCCTGGAGTGTATTTACGGGGGGGCTGTTCGATACCAAAGAGACCCAGTACTTC. Its protein is CAWSVFTGGLFDTKETQYF.

The rearrangement uses TRBV6-5 and TRBJ2-6; D possibly corresponds to TRBD2 (6 bases). From germline, CDR1 is MNHEY and CDR2 SVGAGI. The CDR3 consists of 16 residues. Between the trimmed V and J ends, which lost 2 bases and 1 base, there was a span of 9 bases. Here the CDR3 DNA reads TGTGCCAGCAGTTACATCGGGGGATCTGGGGCCAACGTCCTGACTTTC. Amino acids: CASSYIGGSGANVLTF.

This chain links TRBV5-1 with TRBJ2-2; a weak D match, TRBD1 (6 bases). The CDR3 length is 13 residues. Germline V CDR1 and CDR2: SGHRS, YFSETQ. Trimming removed 5 bases from V and 2 bases from J, with 7 bases in between. CDR3 DNA: TGCGCCAGCAGACAGGGTAACACCGGGGAGCTGTTTTTT. Translating gives CASRQGNTGELFF.

V gene TRBV7-2 combines with J gene TRBJ1-6, with D possibly TRBD1 on 5 matching bases. The CDR3 covers 13 residues. V was cut by 1 base and J by 7 bases, with 5 bases left in between. Germline lookup yields CDR1 SGHTA and CDR2 FQGNSA. CDR3 region: CASSLEGNSPLHF. For the CDR3, the DNA is TGTGCCAGCAGCTTAGAGGGGAATTCACCCCTCCACTTT.

The chain recombines TRBV5-8 with TRBJ2-4; D is unresolved. Germline V gene data show CDR1 as SGHTS and CDR2 as YDEGEE. V lost 1 base, J lost 6 bases, and 11 bases lay in between. This CDR3 is 14 amino acids long. The CDR3 DNA sequence: TGTGCCAGCAGCTTGAGCCTCGCAGGAAACATTCAGTACTTC. This encodes CASSLSLAGNIQYF.

The rearrangement links TRBV24-1 to TRBJ1-2, with D perhaps TRBD1 (6 bases). The germline V gene encodes CDR1 KGHDR and CDR2 SFDVKD. The CDR3 is made up of 13 amino acids. The V and J ends lost 6 bases and 8 bases respectively, with 15 bases between them. The CDR3 coding sequence is TGTGCCACCAGTCAAACAGGGCTCTACGGCTACACCTTC. Its translation: CATSQTGLYGYTF.

The chain recombines TRBV11-3 with TRBJ2-2; possible D gene TRBD2, 5 bases. CDR1 SGHNT and CDR2 YENEEA come from the germline V gene. Trimming took 1 base from V and 6 from J, leaving 9 bases between them. CDR3 length: 14 amino acids. CDR3 nucleotide sequence: TGTGCCAGCAGCTTAGCGGGGATCGCCGGGGAGCTGTTTTTT. Residues: CASSLAGIAGELFF.